Sequencing of this TCR beta chain was carried out in a study of T cell repertoires in cytomegalovirus infection (dated 2019 in TCRdb). Context from the whole study: Because public TCR beta signatures pointed to carriage of CMV infection together with the matching HLA type, the HLA type of each donor mattered for the analysis.

Notes on this clonotype: There is no known antigen for this receptor. It has no much larger one-base neighbor in the sample; base qualities were not kept.

Sequencing instrument: Illumina HiSeq 1500. TCRdb applied fastp at Q25 and MiXCR to the public reads, then kept only in-frame beta chains. Duplicate CDR3 protein sequences are folded into a single record with the most common DNA and genes. The sample includes 150,000 to 200,000 distinct CDR3 sequences, with 7.5% to 10% observed a single time. The top ten clonotypes cover about 4.6% of the sample. The CDR3 runs 13 amino acids, cysteine and phenylalanine included. The retained sequence is limited to the CDR3, 39 bases, with the frame set at the first base. CDR1 and CDR2 are drawn from the germline V gene: SGDLS, YYNGEE. V drops 2 bases and J drops 9 bases, leaving 11 bases in between. Study-wide findings and limitations: The ex vivo response was dominated by HLA-C-restricted CMV-specific TCR beta clonotypes, which also provided the single most frequent clonotype in two of eight donors. Carriers of CMV infection plus the relevant HLA type were discriminated by the cumulative frequency of public TCR beta family members in the study cohort and in an independent 352-donor cohort.

Here the chain combines TRBV9 and TRBJ2-2; the D gene is possibly TRBD2, with 7 bases matching. The sample taken for sequencing was PBMCs. The clonotype originates from a human donor in good health (CMV status not recorded). Some clones in this sample may be carry-over from other donors' samples. The DNA sequence follows: TGTGCCAGCAGCGTCGGGGGGCCTAGGGAGCTGTTTTTT. Translated, it gives CASSVGGPRELFF.